A selection of T cell receptor beta chains follows, all from one sample in a study of blood T cell repertoires in COVID-19. Libraries were prepared by immunoSEQ multiplex PCR; TCRdb keeps only in-frame clonotypes and omits some of them. The sample holds tens of thousands of clones, about four fifths seen once. What was sequenced was peripheral blood. These receptors came from a human donor in a cohort sampled during active COVID-19. CDR3s include the opening cysteine and the closing phenylalanine or tryptophan. The D gene is left open where the match is weak. Part of the rows lack a size; the others show once, few, many or a class for expanded clones.

TRBJ1-1 TRBD1 TRBV19 - TGTGCCAGTAGTACCTCCGGGACAGGCGAAGCTTTCTTT CASSTSGTGEAFF
TRBJ2-7 - TRBV11-2 - TGTGCCAGCAGCTTAGACCCGGAGCGCTACGAGCAGTACTTC CASSLDPERYEQYF
TRBJ1-4 - TRBV30 - TGTGCCTGGAGTGTGGGGGCATCAACTAATGAAAAACTGTTTTTT CAWSVGASTNEKLFF
TRBJ1-2 TRBD1 TRBV7-3 - TGTGCCAGCAGCTCGAGACAGGGAGATGGCTACACCTTC CASSSRQGDGYTF
TRBJ2-1 TRBD2 TRBV9 - TGTGCCAGCAGCCCAAGACTAGCGGGAGGTGGGAACAATGAGCAGTTCTTC CASSPRLAGGGNNEQFF
TRBJ1-1 - TRBV5-1 - TGCGCCAGCAAAAGGGGGATAAACACTGAAGCTTTCTTT CASKRGINTEAFF
TRBJ2-1 - TRBV7-7 - TGTGCCAGCAGCTTAGAACTAGGAGGAGGAAATGAGCAGTTCTTC CASSLELGGGNEQFF
TRBJ1-6 - TRBV27 - TGTGCCAGCAGTTTATCGGCCCCTATAGGGGGAGCGCCTTCGCGAGGTTCACCCCTCCACTTT CASSLSAPIGGAPSRGSPLHF
TRBJ2-3 - TRBV5-4 - TGTGCCAGCAGCAATAGCGGACCGACAGATACGCAGTATTTT CASSNSGPTDTQYF
TRBJ1-1 - TRBV19 - TGTGCCAGTAGTATAGACAATCAGGGAAGCACTGAAGCTTTCTTT CASSIDNQGSTEAFF
TRBJ1-2 TRBD1 TRBV11-2 - TGTGCCAGCAGCTTCCGGACAGGGGGGAACTATGGCTACACCTTC CASSFRTGGNYGYTF
TRBJ1-1 - TRBV30 - TGTGCCTGGAGTGTACTGTCTGAAGCTTTCTTT CAWSVLSEAFF
TRBJ1-1 - TRBV6-5 - TGTGCCAGCAACGCAAGACCAGGGAACACTGAAGCTTTCTTT CASNARPGNTEAFF
TRBJ1-4 TRBD1 TRBV28 - TGTGCCAGCAGTTCCCCTCTTTGGACAGGGTTTTCTCCGACAACTAATGAAAAACTGTTTTTT CASSSPLWTGFSPTTNEKLFF
TRBJ1-2 - TRBV6-5 few TGTGCCAGCAGGCGTGGTGCAGCTAGGGGCTACACCTTC CASRRGAARGYTF
TRBJ2-1 TRBD2 TRBV4-1 - TGCGCCAGCAGCCAAGATCCGACTAGCGGGACTGGTCCCGGTGAGCAGTTCTTC CASSQDPTSGTGPGEQFF
TRBJ1-2 TRBD1 TRBV4-2 few TGTGCCAGCAGCCGACAGGGGGCCCTTGGCTACACCTTC CASSRQGALGYTF
TRBJ1-2 TRBD1 TRBV27 - TGTGCCAGCAGTCCGTCACAGGGGAACTATGGCTACACCTTC CASSPSQGNYGYTF
TRBJ2-2 - TRBV7-9 - TGTGCCAGCAGCCCCCCGATGTGGACAAACACCGGGGAGCTGTTTTTT CASSPPMWTNTGELFF
TRBJ2-1 - TRBV6-5 - TGTGCCAGCAGTTACTCGAATCTGGGCCACTGGGTCTTC CASSYSNLGHWVF
TRBJ1-6 - TRBV2 - TGTGCCAGCTCTACGCCTGGTTCACCCCTCCACTTT CASSTPGSPLHF